A single sample is the source of the 17 T cell receptor beta chains below, sequenced in a study of identical twins. A single record per CDR3 protein comes from TCRdb applying MiXCR to the 5' RACE reads. Here the sample spans more than 600,000 distinct CDR3 sequences, around a sixth being singletons. The sample was also reused in another study, on T cells expressing NK-cell markers.

Material for sequencing was PBMCs. Source of these receptors: a woman aged 18 to 35 in good health.

This clonotype was seen a few times. V gene TRBV2 combines with J gene TRBJ2-5; no reliable D call. The CDR3 is 13 residues long. Germline CDR1 reads SNHLY; CDR2 reads FYNNEI. The V end lost 4 bases, the J end lost 3 bases, and 9 bases lay between the germline ends. In DNA, the CDR3 is TGTGCCAGCAGTGTCGGCAGAAAAGAGACCCAGTACTTC. Its translation is CASSVGRKETQYF.

V is TRBV6-5 and J is TRBJ2-1; 11 positions agree with TRBD2. Germline loops: CDR1 MNHEY, CDR2 SVGAGI. The ends lost 2 bases at V and 5 bases at J; junction bases unmatched: 5. This CDR3 comprises 16 residues. The DNA of the CDR3 is TGTGCCAGCAGTTACAGCCCGGGACTAGCGGACAATGAGCAGTTCTTC. It encodes CASSYSPGLADNEQFF.

This clonotype has more than one count but fewer than ten. The chain combines TRBV28 with TRBJ1-2; D perhaps matches TRBD1 (5 bases). The CDR3 totals 15 residues. V was clipped by 5 bases and J by 2 bases, with 15 bases between them. Germline assignment: CDR1 MDHEN and CDR2 SYDVKM. The CDR3 region is CASSTPGTVNYGYTF. In DNA, the CDR3 is TGTGCCAGCAGTACCCCCGGGACGGTCAACTATGGCTACACCTTC.

This clonotype was counted between two and nine times. V usage is TRBV3-1 and J usage is TRBJ2-5; TRBD2 is a possible D gene (5 bases). This CDR3 is 14 amino acids long. CDR1 is LGHDT, CDR2 YNNKEL, per germline (reference sequence). V was shortened by 5 bases and J by 3 bases, with 13 bases between the two germline ends. DNA of the CDR3: TGTGCCAGCAGCTTACTAGGTGCTGAAGAGACCCAGTACTTC. Protein sequence: CASSLLGAEETQYF.

This clonotype was recorded a few times. This chain links TRBV7-2 with TRBJ2-7, with D unclear. V was clipped by 5 bases and J by 0 bases, with 8 bases between them. Germline CDR1 is SGHTA and CDR2 is FQGNSA. The CDR3 is made up of 13 amino acids. The CDR3 nucleotides read TGTGCCAGCAGCCGGGCCAACTCCTACGAGCAGTACTTC. This sequence encodes CASSRANSYEQYF.

This rearrangement joins TRBV6-5 to TRBJ2-1, with TRBD1 matching 8 bases. The junction had 1 base not matched to a gene; V was cut back by 2 bases and J by 10 bases. Germline V CDR1 and CDR2: MNHEY, SVGAGI. The CDR3 extends over 12 amino acids. The CDR3 sequence: CASSYGQGEQFF. CDR3 nucleotides: TGTGCCAGCAGTTACGGACAGGGAGAGCAGTTCTTC.

This clonotype was seen a few times. This chain joins TRBV12-3 or TRBV12-4 and TRBJ1-2, with 9 bases aligning to TRBD1. J lost 4 bases, V lost 10 bases, and 10 bases had no gene match. The CDR3 loop spans 14 amino acids. The DNA of the CDR3 is TGTGCCACCAGAGGACAGGGGCTAACCTATGGCTACACCTTC. It yields the protein CATRGQGLTYGYTF.

Comments on this clonotype: A much larger clone lies one base from this, so it may be a read error. This chain joins TRBV29-1 and TRBJ2-5, with D unresolved. The CDR3 spans 15 residues. CDR1 is SQVTM and CDR2 is ANQGSEA in the germline V gene. This CDR3 reads CSVEGDLSNIETLYF. The CDR3 coding sequence is TGCAGCGTTGAAGGGGATCTGAGCAACATAGAGACCCTGTACTTC.

The chain links TRBV5-6 to TRBJ2-5; 7 positions agree with TRBD1. Per germline, CDR1 SGHDT and CDR2 YYEEEE. This CDR3 region has 15 residues. V shed 2 bases and J 2 bases; nucleotides not matched to a gene: 6. The CDR3 is CASSFGTAFQETQYF. CDR3 nucleotide sequence: TGTGCCAGCAGCTTCGGGACAGCGTTTCAAGAGACCCAGTACTTC.

This rearrangement joins TRBV5-6 to TRBJ1-1, with TRBD1 as a possible D gene (6 bases). The germline V gene encodes CDR1 SGHDT and CDR2 YYEEEE. This CDR3 contains 13 residues. With 0 bases removed from V and 13 bases from J, the gap between germline ends came to 16 bases. CDR3 region: CASSLERQARVFF. In DNA, the CDR3 is TGTGCCAGCAGCTTGGAAAGACAGGCGCGGGTTTTCTTT.

The rearrangement uses TRBV27 and TRBJ2-1; D is ambiguous. Per germline, CDR1 MNHEY and CDR2 SMNVEV (reference sequence). The germline V and J ends were trimmed by 5 bases and 4 bases, with 6 bases remaining between them. The CDR3 spans 12 residues. The DNA for the CDR3 is TGTGCCAGCAGTGAAGATTACAATGAGCAGTTCTTC. Translation gives CASSEDYNEQFF.

This clonotype has more than one count but fewer than ten. The junction does not match germline at one end; this may be a read error. The chain joins TRBV6-1 to TRBJ2-3, with D uncertain. The CDR3 length is 15 residues. Germline loops: CDR1 MNHNS, CDR2 SASEGT. The CDR3 loop reads CASSAMVHATDTQYF. The CDR3 region has the DNA TGCGCCAGCAGCGCCATGGTTCATGCCACAGATACGCAGTATTTT.

This clonotype came up a few times. The chain is built from TRBV4-2 and TRBJ2-7; no reliable D call. Looked up from germline, CDR1 is LGHNA and CDR2 is YNFKEQ. This CDR3 contains 15 residues. Trimming pared 5 bases from V and 1 base from J, leaving 15 bases between. CDR3 in DNA: TGTGCCAGCAGCGAGACCCACCCAACATCCTACGAGCAGTACTTC. This translates into CASSETHPTSYEQYF.

This clonotype was counted between two and nine times. The chain is built from TRBV12-3 or TRBV12-4 and TRBJ1-2; 7 bases fit TRBD1. The junction had 9 bases not matched to a gene; V was cut back by 5 bases and J by 3 bases. The CDR3 has 15 amino acids. The CDR3 sequence is CASSPTGQMDYGYTF. CDR3 sequence (DNA): TGTGCCAGCAGTCCTACGGGACAGATGGACTATGGCTACACCTTC.

In this sample, this clonotype turned up a few times. This chain connects TRBV5-1 to TRBJ2-5; D gene uncertain. The V and J ends lost 0 bases and 0 bases respectively, with 9 bases between them. The V gene's germline CDR1 is SGHRS and CDR2 YFSETQ. The CDR3 consists of 15 residues. The CDR3 loop is CASSLGVGYQETQYF. The CDR3 bases are TGCGCCAGCAGCTTGGGAGTAGGATACCAAGAGACCCAGTACTTC.

The chain employs TRBV10-3 and TRBJ2-6; no clear D. Germline V gives CDR1 ENHRY, CDR2 SYGVKD. The CDR3 is 14 amino acids. Between the trimmed V and J ends, which lost 2 bases and 0 bases, there was a span of 2 bases. The CDR3 is CAISEISGANVLTF. CDR3 nucleotides: TGTGCCATCAGTGAGATCTCTGGGGCCAACGTCCTGACTTTC.

The table lists this clonotype with many counts. The chain combines TRBV12-3 or TRBV12-4 with TRBJ2-5; 7 bases line up with TRBD1. This CDR3 comprises 15 residues. Unmatched junction bases numbered 7, after V lost 2 bases and J lost 4 bases. CDR3 DNA: TGTGCCAGCAGTTTATCGTCCACAGGGGTAGAGACCCAGTACTTC. Translation gives CASSLSSTGVETQYF.